Each of the 28 T cell receptor beta chains below was sequenced from the same sample in a study of cytomegalovirus exposure and HLA in healthy donors. PCR was performed using 60 Vbeta and 13 Jbeta primers. Repertoires were generated with immunoSEQ multiplex PCR, while TCRdb's copy carries only in-frame clones and drops some. The sample lists more than 200,000 clones, about 79% occurring once. Input material: PBMCs. The receptors shown here come from a male donor in good health and CMV-seronegative.

This rearrangement joins TRBV4-3 to TRBJ2-7; D not resolved. In germline, CDR1 is LGHNA, CDR2 YSLEER. V lost 1 base to trimming and J lost 0 bases, with 4 bases between them. This CDR3 region has 13 residues. The CDR3 DNA sequence: TGCGCCAGCAGCCAAGGCGTCTCCTACGAGCAGTACTTC. This translates into CASSQGVSYEQYF.

V and J are TRBV28 and TRBJ2-1, with 9 positions matching TRBD2. V gave up 4 bases and J gave up 5 bases; unmatched junction bases: 9. This CDR3 spans 16 amino acids. CDR1 and CDR2 (germline): MDHEN, SYDVKM. CDR3 sequence: CASSSPRGRAHNEQFF. CDR3 sequence (DNA): TGTGCCAGCAGTTCCCCGCGCGGGAGGGCCCACAATGAGCAGTTCTTC. Together with reference TRBV28 and TRBJ2-1, the CDR3 gives the full variable domain: DVKVTQSSRYLVKRTGEKVFLECVQDMDHENMFWYRQDPGLGLRLIYFSYDVKMKEKGDIPEGYSVSREKKERFSLILESASTNQTSMYLCASSSPRGRAHNEQFFGPGTRLTVL.

The V call is TRBV12-2, the J call TRBJ2-2; TRBD1, the D gene given by the table, was not confirmed from the DNA. TRBV12-2 is recorded as a pseudogene. The CDR3 is 17 amino acids. Written as DNA, the CDR3 is TGTGCAAGTCGCTTCCCGGCGGGACAGGGGCGCACCGGGGAGCTGTTTTTT. Translating gives CASRFPAGQGRTGELFF.

The chain employs TRBV5-1 and TRBJ2-3, with 8 bases identical to TRBD1. With V trimmed by 0 bases and J by 5 bases, 8 bases remained unmatched. CDR1 and CDR2 (germline): SGHRS, YFSETQ. CDR3 length: 16 residues. Here the CDR3 reads CASSLGQGLGGDTQYF. The CDR3 nucleotides read TGCGCCAGCAGCTTGGGACAGGGGCTAGGAGGAGATACGCAGTATTTT.

V and J are TRBV5-1 and TRBJ2-1; perhaps TRBD2 as D (7 bases). This CDR3 is built from 14 residues. V was trimmed by 5 bases and J by 3 bases, leaving 12 bases between them. Looked up from germline, CDR1 is SGHRS and CDR2 is YFSETQ. CDR3 DNA sequence: TGCGCCAGCAGAGCGGGACACCTCTACAATGAGCAGTTCTTC. Translated: CASRAGHLYNEQFF.

This chain uses TRBV5-1 with TRBJ2-2, with TRBD2 identical over 11 bases. Germline trimming cut 2 bases from V and 6 bases from J; bases unmatched to any gene: 9. The CDR3 totals 17 residues. CDR1 is SGHRS, CDR2 YFSETQ, per germline. The CDR3 DNA sequence: TGCGCCAGCAGCTTCCCGACTAGCGGGGAGTGGGCCGGGGAGCTGTTTTTT. Amino acid sequence: CASSFPTSGEWAGELFF.

In this sample, this clone turned up a few times. V is TRBV28 and J is TRBJ2-7, with D tentatively TRBD1 (7 bases). Germline values: CDR1 MDHEN, CDR2 SYDVKM. This CDR3 has 17 residues. Trimming took 5 bases from V and 3 from J, leaving 23 bases between them. CDR3 loop: CASSGFSGGPPRYEQYF. DNA of the CDR3: TGTGCCAGCAGTGGTTTTTCAGGGGGGCCCCCTCGCTACGAGCAGTACTTC.

This sequence joins TRBV28 and TRBJ2-7; D is possibly TRBD1 (6 bases). The V gene's germline CDR1 is MDHEN and CDR2 SYDVKM. This CDR3 comprises 14 residues. The V end was cut by 2 bases, the J end by 5 bases, with 13 bases between. The DNA of the CDR3 is TGTGCCAGCAGTTTACCGGGACAAGCCCACGAGCAGTACTTC. It translates to CASSLPGQAHEQYF.

V gene TRBV5-1 combines with J gene TRBJ2-5; a weak D match, TRBD1 (6 bases). Germline CDR1 reads SGHRS; CDR2 reads YFSETQ. This CDR3 contains 15 residues. Trimming left V 1 base short and J 3 bases short, with 13 bases between. The CDR3 region is CASSLWGSGEETQYF. The CDR3 region has the DNA TGCGCCAGCAGCTTGTGGGGCTCAGGGGAAGAGACCCAGTACTTC.

The V and J genes are TRBV7-3 and TRBJ2-5; no clear D. The germline CDR1 and CDR2 sequences are SGHTA and FQGTGA. The CDR3 sequence is 13 residues long. Trimming shortened V by 3 bases and J by 7 bases, and 12 bases separated the two germline ends. In DNA form, the CDR3 reads TGTGCCAGCAGCTTCGCAGTCGTCGTGACCCAGTACTTC. It translates to CASSFAVVVTQYF.

This chain joins TRBV9 and TRBJ2-5; a weak D match, TRBD2 (6 bases). The CDR3 is made up of 15 amino acids. The ends were cut back, 0 bases at V and 2 bases at J, with 11 bases in the middle. From germline, CDR1 is SGDLS and CDR2 YYNGEE. CDR3 protein: CASSVEDYAQETQYF. CDR3 nucleotides: TGTGCCAGCAGCGTAGAGGACTATGCTCAAGAGACCCAGTACTTC.

The chain is built from TRBV13 and TRBJ1-1, with 8 bases matching TRBD1. V lost 6 bases, J lost 8 bases, and 8 bases stayed unmatched. Germline CDR1 reads PRHDT; CDR2 reads FYEKMQ (reference sequence). CDR3 length: 13 amino acids. The CDR3 coding sequence is TGTGCCAGCAGTCGGAGATGGACAGGGGAAGCTTTCTTT. It translates to CASSRRWTGEAFF.

The CDR3 nucleotides read TGTGCCAGCAGCCCCCTGCCGGGACAGTCCACTGAAGCTTTCTTT. The encoded protein is CASSPLPGQSTEAFF. The chain combines TRBV11-1 with TRBJ1-1; 7 bases map to TRBD1. This CDR3 comprises 15 residues. Germline V gene lookup returns CDR1 SGHAT and CDR2 FQDESV (reference sequence). V was clipped by 5 bases and J by 4 bases; unmatched bases: 10.

This clone was picked up a small number of times. CDR3 protein: CASSKRWDRGRETQYF. The CDR3 DNA is TGTGCCAGCAGCAAAAGGTGGGACAGGGGGCGAGAGACCCAGTACTTC. This chain links TRBV7-2 with TRBJ2-5; 12 bases are shared with TRBD1. The V segment lost 5 bases and the J segment 4 bases; nucleotides outside the gene matches: 8. Germline CDR1 and CDR2: SGHTA and FQGNSA. The CDR3 consists of 16 residues.

The rearrangement links TRBV5-1 to TRBJ1-4; no clear D. The CDR3 is 14 amino acids. V lost 5 bases and J 0 bases, leaving 8 bases between the germline ends. Germline V gene data show CDR1 as SGHRS and CDR2 as YFSETQ. The CDR3 sequence: CASREVATNEKLFF. The CDR3 coding sequence is TGCGCCAGCAGGGAGGTCGCAACTAATGAAAAACTGTTTTTT. Looking up the rest from reference TRBV5-1 and TRBJ1-4 gives the full variable domain: KAGVTQTPRYLIKTRGQQVTLSCSPISGHRSVSWYQQTPGQGLQFLFEYFSETQRNKGNFPGRFSGRQFSNSRSEMNVSTLELGDSALYLCASREVATNEKLFFGSGTQLSVL.

The chain recombines TRBV10-3 with TRBJ1-5, with no clear D. CDR3 length: 15 amino acids. CDR1 ENHRY and CDR2 SYGVKD come from the germline V gene. V gave up 0 bases and J gave up 5 bases, with 11 bases separating them. Written as DNA, the CDR3 is TGTGCCATCAGTGAGTCGGGAGGGTATGATCAGCCCCAGCATTTT. Translated: CAISESGGYDQPQHF.

The chain recombines TRBV5-1 with TRBJ2-7, with 10 positions matching TRBD2. This CDR3 contains 15 residues. Germline V lookup: CDR1 SGHRS, CDR2 YFSETQ. V lost 0 bases, J lost 2 bases, and 2 bases stayed unmatched. The CDR3 sequence is CASSLDGLAAYEQYF. CDR3 in DNA: TGCGCCAGCAGCTTGGATGGACTAGCGGCCTACGAGCAGTACTTC. Full variable domain (outside the CDR3, taken from reference TRBV5-1 and TRBJ2-7): KAGVTQTPRYLIKTRGQQVTLSCSPISGHRSVSWYQQTPGQGLQFLFEYFSETQRNKGNFPGRFSGRQFSNSRSEMNVSTLELGDSALYLCASSLDGLAAYEQYFGPGTRLTVT.

The chain employs TRBV30 and TRBJ2-3; 8 nucleotides match TRBD2. Trimming took 5 bases from V and 6 from J; bases not matched to a gene: 13. Looked up from germline, CDR1 is GTSNPN and CDR2 is SVGIG (reference sequence). The length of the CDR3 is 15 residues. The CDR3 DNA follows: TGTGCCTGGGCCCCGGGGAGCGGGGGCCCCGATACGCAGTATTTT. It translates to CAWAPGSGGPDTQYF.

The V call is TRBV29-1, the J call TRBJ2-7; the D gene is possibly TRBD2 (5 bases). In germline, CDR1 is SQVTM, CDR2 ANQGSEA. The CDR3 is 12 residues long. Between the trimmed V and J ends, which lost 4 bases and 5 bases, there was a span of 12 bases. The CDR3 nucleotides are TGCAGCGTTGGAGGGAATCCCCACGAGCAGTACTTC. This gives the protein CSVGGNPHEQYF.

This chain uses TRBV27 with TRBJ2-3; D call uncertain. V was shortened by 2 bases and J by 2 bases, with 14 bases between the two germline ends. Germline V lookup: CDR1 MNHEY, CDR2 SMNVEV (reference sequence). The CDR3 has 16 amino acids. The CDR3 is CASSLNRVPFTDTQYF. The CDR3 DNA reads as TGTGCCAGCAGTTTAAACCGGGTACCCTTCACAGATACGCAGTATTTT.

This sequence joins TRBV10-1 and TRBJ2-7; no definite D call. From germline, CDR1 is WNHNN and CDR2 SYGVQD (reference sequence). The CDR3 totals 12 residues. Trimming shortened V by 8 bases and J by 2 bases, and 10 bases separated the two germline ends. The CDR3 spells CASLRRTYEQYF. CDR3 bases: TGCGCCAGCCTCAGGCGAACCTACGAGCAGTACTTC.

The CDR3 reads CASSLARAEGASGNTIYF. In nucleotides, the CDR3 is TGTGCCAGCAGCTTGGCGAGGGCTGAGGGGGCGTCTGGAAACACCATATATTTT. This chain connects TRBV5-4 to TRBJ1-3; TRBD1 matches at 7 bases. J lost 1 base, V lost 0 bases, and 10 bases had no gene match. The CDR3 is made up of 18 amino acids. Germline V lookup: CDR1 SGHNT, CDR2 YYREEE (reference sequence).

In this sample, this clone turned up a few times. The gene calls are TRBV29-1 and TRBJ2-7, with 13 bases that match TRBD2. V was pared by 2 bases and J by 2 bases, with 9 bases of the junction left unmatched. Germline CDR1 is SQVTM and CDR2 is ANQGSEA. The CDR3 consists of 17 residues. CDR3 coding DNA: TGCAGCGTTGAATGGACTAGCGGGAGTCACCGGGCCTACGAGCAGTACTTC. This codes for CSVEWTSGSHRAYEQYF.

A note on this clone: No conserved phenylalanine or tryptophan ends this CDR3, so it is likely a read error. The chain uses TRBV9 and TRBJ1-6, with TRBD1 identical over 7 bases. The CDR3 consists of 14 residues. Germline-derived CDR1 and CDR2 are SGDLS and YYNGEE. J lost 7 bases, V lost 4 bases, and 5 bases had no gene match. The DNA for the CDR3 is TGTGCCAGCAGCTCGGGACAGACGAATTCACCCCTCCACCTT. This translates into CASSSGQTNSPLHL.

The V call is TRBV29-1, the J call TRBJ2-7; TRBD1 is a possible D gene (5 bases). The germline CDR1 and CDR2 sequences are SQVTM and ANQGSEA. Trimming took off 6 bases at V and 6 bases at J, with 18 bases between the two ends. The CDR3 is made up of 13 amino acids. The CDR3 sequence is CSVVADSLAEQYF. In DNA, the CDR3 is TGCAGCGTCGTGGCCGACAGTCTGGCCGAGCAGTACTTC.

The genes are TRBV27 and TRBJ1-6, with 7 bases that match TRBD1. V lost 2 bases to trimming and J lost 0 bases; unmatched junction nucleotides: 4. From germline, CDR1 is MNHEY and CDR2 SMNVEV (reference sequence). The CDR3 contains 17 residues. The chain's CDR3 is CASSLESGGSYNSPLHF. CDR3 nucleotides: TGTGCCAGCAGTTTAGAGTCAGGGGGCTCCTATAATTCACCCCTCCACTTT.

V and J are TRBV5-6 and TRBJ2-3; 9 bases align to TRBD2. The germline V gene has CDR1 SGHDT and CDR2 YYEEEE. V gave up 0 bases and J gave up 0 bases; unmatched junction bases: 11. The CDR3 spans 19 residues. The CDR3 spells CASSLDPARAGGSTDTQYF. CDR3 DNA: TGTGCCAGCAGCTTGGATCCGGCGCGAGCGGGGGGAAGCACAGATACGCAGTATTTT.

This chain links TRBV5-6 with TRBJ2-7; 9 bases map to TRBD2. The CDR3 totals 14 residues. Germline CDR1 reads SGHDT; CDR2 reads YYEEEE. V lost 0 bases, J lost 5 bases, and 3 bases stayed unmatched. CDR3 residues: CASSLVAGVNEQYF. CDR3 nucleotide sequence: TGTGCCAGCAGCTTGGTAGCGGGAGTAAACGAGCAGTACTTC.